The 27 T cell receptor beta chains below all came from one sample that was sequenced in a study of blood T cell repertoires in COVID-19. Produced via immunoSEQ multiplex PCR; TCRdb's table is partial and in-frame only. The sample yields approximately 110,000 clones, approximately 84% seen once. The specimen was peripheral blood. The origin of the receptors is a man aged 40-49 years with acute or convalescent COVID-19.

This clone has just one count. V is TRBV20-1 and J is TRBJ2-3, with 7 bases that match TRBD1. Germline CDR1 reads DFQATT; CDR2 reads SNEGSKA (reference sequence). CDR3 size: 15 residues. Trimming at V came to 3 bases and at J to 2 bases, leaving 8 bases not matched to a gene. CDR3 sequence: CSASRTGNPTDTQYF. The CDR3 coding sequence is TGCAGTGCTAGTAGGACAGGAAATCCCACAGATACGCAGTATTTT.

V is TRBV12-5 and J is TRBJ1-1, with D possibly matching TRBD1 (5 bases). Germline CDR1 LGHNT, CDR2 FRNRAP. Trimming left V 1 base short and J 2 bases short, with 8 bases between. This CDR3 is built from 14 residues. In DNA form, the CDR3 reads TGTGCTAGTGGTTTGGGCCAGGGTAACACTGAAGCTTTCTTT. It encodes CASGLGQGNTEAFF.

The CDR3 region has the DNA TGTGCCAGCAGCTACATACGCGAGCAGTACTTC. As protein: CASSYIREQYF. V and J are TRBV7-9 and TRBJ2-7, with D unclear. The germline gives CDR1 SEHNR, CDR2 FQNEAQ (reference sequence). V was trimmed by 4 bases and J by 6 bases, leaving 7 bases between them. This CDR3 region has 11 residues.

V and J are TRBV19 and TRBJ1-1, with 7 bases that match TRBD1. V shed 7 bases and J 1 base; nucleotides not matched to a gene: 9. CDR3 size: 15 residues. CDR1 and CDR2 from the germline V gene are LNHDA and SQIVND (reference sequence). The CDR3 here is CASTRGTAQNTEAFF. In nucleotides, the CDR3 is TGTGCCAGTACAAGGGGGACAGCTCAGAACACTGAAGCTTTCTTT.

This clone came up a few times. The chain joins TRBV5-1 to TRBJ1-5, with D possibly matching TRBD1 (6 bases). The V end was cut by 0 bases, the J end by 2 bases, with 9 bases between. The CDR3 totals 15 residues. Germline V gene sequence: CDR1 SGHRS, CDR2 YFSETQ. The CDR3 loop is CASSLVAGGNQPQHF. CDR3 DNA sequence: TGCGCCAGCAGCTTGGTGGCAGGGGGCAATCAGCCCCAGCATTTT.

The chain joins TRBV30 to TRBJ1-4; D call uncertain. The CDR3 contains 13 residues. Germline-derived CDR1 and CDR2 are GTSNPN and SVGIG (reference sequence). The germline V and J ends were trimmed by 8 bases and 8 bases, with 18 bases remaining between them. The CDR3 loop reads CAGIARREEKLFF. In nucleotides, the CDR3 is TGTGCCGGAATCGCCCGACGGGAAGAAAAACTGTTTTTT. Drawing the rest from reference TRBV30 and TRBJ1-4, the complete variable domain is SQTIHQWPATLVQPVGSPLSLECTVEGTSNPNLYWYRQAAGRGLQLLFYSVGIGQISSEVPQNLSASRPQDRQFILSSKKLLLSDSGFYLCAGIARREEKLFFGSGTQLSVL.

The V gene is TRBV4-1, the J gene TRBJ2-3, with D perhaps matching TRBD2 (5 bases). Germline V gene data show CDR1 as MGHRA and CDR2 as YSYEKL. The length of the CDR3 is 16 residues. Trimming removed 4 bases from V and 5 bases from J, with 19 bases in between. CDR3 coding DNA: TGCGCCAGCAGCCCATCACTAGTCTCGGGGAGAGATACGCAGTATTTT. Residues: CASSPSLVSGRDTQYF.

The chain is built from TRBV7-2 and TRBJ2-5; 11 bases agree with TRBD2. This CDR3 comprises 16 residues. Trimming removed 5 bases from V and 2 bases from J; junction bases left unmatched: 7. Per the germline V gene, CDR1 is SGHTA and CDR2 is FQGNSA. CDR3 coding DNA: TGTGCCAGCAGCCGCTACCGACTAGCGGGGCAAGAGACCCAGTACTTC. Translating it yields CASSRYRLAGQETQYF.

The chain recombines TRBV10-1 with TRBJ2-3; TRBD1 matches 7 bases. V dropped 3 bases and J dropped 6; count of bases not matched to a gene: 6. The CDR3 is 14 residues long. CDR1 and CDR2 from the germline V gene are WNHNN and SYGVQD (reference sequence). The CDR3 DNA reads TGCGCCAGCAGTGACCCGGACAGGTGGGATACGCAGTATTTT. This codes for CASSDPDRWDTQYF.

V gene TRBV14 combines with J gene TRBJ2-5; D perhaps matches TRBD1 (5 bases). Per the germline V gene, CDR1 is SGHDN and CDR2 is FVKESK. V lost 6 bases and J lost 5, with 10 bases in between. The CDR3 totals 12 residues. CDR3 residues: CASRGAPETQYF. The CDR3 coding sequence is TGTGCCAGCAGAGGGGCCCCTGAGACCCAGTACTTC.

This sequence joins TRBV19 and TRBJ1-1, with TRBD1 as a possible D gene (6 bases). Trimming took off 7 bases at V and 5 bases at J, with 17 bases between the two ends. This CDR3 has 14 residues. CDR1 and CDR2 from the germline V gene are LNHDA and SQIVND (reference sequence). For the CDR3, the DNA is TGTGCCAGTACCGCCGACAGGAGAAGGACTGAAGCTTTCTTT. It yields the protein CASTADRRRTEAFF.

The rearrangement uses TRBV18 and TRBJ2-3, with D unresolved. V lost 5 bases and J 6 bases, leaving 9 bases between the germline ends. The CDR3 consists of 12 residues. The germline CDR1 and CDR2 sequences are KGHSH and LQKENI. The CDR3 DNA follows: TGTGCCAGCTCAGACTTCGGGGATACGCAGTATTTT. Translating it yields CASSDFGDTQYF.

The chain couples TRBV5-4 to TRBJ2-7; D possibly corresponds to TRBD2 (6 bases). The CDR3 has 12 amino acids. The V and J ends lost 2 bases and 4 bases respectively, with 7 bases between them. CDR1 and CDR2 from the germline V gene are SGHNT and YYREEE (reference sequence). DNA for the CDR3: TGTGCCAGCAGCTTCGGGGGATACGAGCAGTACTTC. Protein product: CASSFGGYEQYF.

The rearrangement uses TRBV2 and TRBJ1-6, with TRBD1 matching 8 bases. The germline gives CDR1 SNHLY, CDR2 FYNNEI. Losses at the gene ends were 7 bases for V and 7 bases for J; bases not matched to a gene: 3. The CDR3 has 13 residues. The CDR3 DNA reads as TGTGCCAGCATTCGACAGGGGAATTCACCCCTCCACTTT. This gives the protein CASIRQGNSPLHF. The whole variable domain, filled in from reference TRBV2 and TRBJ1-6, reads EPEVTQTPSHQVTQMGQEVILRCVPISNHLYFYWYRQILGQKVEFLVSFYNNEISEKSEIFDDQFSVERPDGSNFTLKIRSTKLEDSAMYFCASIRQGNSPLHFGNGTRLTVT.

The V call is TRBV6-5, the J call TRBJ2-2; D is perhaps TRBD1 (5 bases). V gave up 5 bases and J gave up 4 bases, with 11 bases separating them. The CDR3 sequence is 14 residues long. Germline V gene data show CDR1 as MNHEY and CDR2 as SVGAGI. CDR3 coding DNA: TGTGCCAGCAGTCCCGGACACTCCACCGGGGAGCTGTTTTTT. This translates into CASSPGHSTGELFF.

This chain connects TRBV11-2 to TRBJ2-3; TRBD1 agrees at 8 bases. V trimming: 8 bases; J trimming: 1 base; junction bases outside the gene matches: 5. Germline V CDR1 and CDR2: SGHAT, FQNNGV. The CDR3 is 14 amino acids. The CDR3 coding sequence is TGTGCCAGCTGTAGGACAGGGCGCACAGATACGCAGTATTTT. Translated, it gives CASCRTGRTDTQYF.

The V call is TRBV7-2, the J call TRBJ1-6, with unresolved D. Germline-derived CDR1 and CDR2 are SGHTA and FQGNSA. The ends were cut back, 5 bases at V and 7 bases at J, with 6 bases in the middle. There are 12 residues in the CDR3. The chain's CDR3 is CASSPLNSPLHF. The DNA of the CDR3 is TGTGCCAGCAGCCCCTTAAATTCACCCCTCCACTTT.

J is TRBJ1-1 and V is TRBV9; tentatively, D is TRBD1 (5 bases). Between the trimmed V and J ends, which lost 0 bases and 5 bases, there was a span of 11 bases. CDR1 and CDR2 (germline): SGDLS, YYNGEE. This CDR3 is 14 amino acids long. This chain's CDR3 is CASSVEGRGTEAFF. CDR3 in DNA: TGTGCCAGCAGCGTAGAGGGGAGGGGTACTGAAGCTTTCTTT.

The genes are TRBV20-1 and TRBJ1-1; D gene unclear. The germline CDR1 and CDR2 sequences are DFQATT and SNEGSKA (reference sequence). The CDR3 has 11 amino acids. The DNA of the CDR3 is TGCAGGACTCATAGGAACACTGAAGCTTTCTTT. The encoded protein is CRTHRNTEAFF.

This chain joins TRBV4-1 and TRBJ2-4; 8 bases are shared with TRBD1. The CDR3 covers 16 residues. Per germline, CDR1 MGHRA and CDR2 YSYEKL. J gave up 2 bases and V 4 bases, and 7 bases lay outside the gene matches. The DNA for the CDR3 is TGCGCCAGCAGCCGAGGACAGGGAGGTTCCAAAAACATTCAGTACTTC. Amino acids: CASSRGQGGSKNIQYF.

The V call is TRBV11-2, the J call TRBJ2-3; 9 bases line up with TRBD2. With V trimmed by 2 bases and J by 0 bases, 6 bases remained unmatched. The CDR3 sequence is 17 residues long. Per germline, CDR1 SGHAT and CDR2 FQNNGV. Here the CDR3 reads CASSLFGGGASTDTQYF. In DNA, the CDR3 is TGTGCCAGCAGCTTATTTGGCGGGGGGGCTAGCACAGATACGCAGTATTTT.

The chain combines TRBV10-3 with TRBJ1-3, with D unclear. CDR1 and CDR2 from the germline V gene are ENHRY and SYGVKD. This CDR3 is built from 15 residues. The germline V and J ends were trimmed by 3 bases and 4 bases, with 13 bases remaining between them. The CDR3, as DNA: TGTGCCATCAGTGATCCCTCCTCGAGGGGAAACACCATATATTTT. It is translated as CAISDPSSRGNTIYF.

The genes are TRBV6-5 and TRBJ2-5, with 10 bases lining up with TRBD2. Germline values: CDR1 MNHEY, CDR2 SVGAGI. V was clipped by 7 bases and J by 2 bases; unmatched bases: 7. This CDR3 spans 15 amino acids. CDR3 protein: CASTASGGRQETQYF. The CDR3 DNA is TGTGCCAGCACCGCTAGCGGGGGACGTCAAGAGACCCAGTACTTC.

The rearrangement links TRBV5-4 to TRBJ2-7; possible D gene TRBD1, 5 bases. The germline V gene encodes CDR1 SGHNT and CDR2 YYREEE (reference sequence). This CDR3 comprises 15 residues. V was pared by 0 bases and J by 0 bases, with 10 bases between. CDR3 in amino acids: CASSLGGSSSYEQYF. In nucleotides, the CDR3 is TGTGCCAGCAGCTTGGGGGGCTCTAGCTCCTACGAGCAGTACTTC.

The chain has TRBV5-1 and TRBJ1-2; 8 bases match TRBD1. The CDR3 loop spans 13 amino acids. CDR1 SGHRS and CDR2 YFSETQ come from the germline V gene. J lost 3 bases, V lost 4 bases, and 2 bases had no gene match. DNA for the CDR3: TGCGCCAGCAGCGCGGGACAGGACTATGGCTACACCTTC. It translates to CASSAGQDYGYTF.

The sample holds a few counts of this clone. This chain links TRBV7-3 with TRBJ2-1, with D possibly being TRBD2 (5 bases). CDR1 SGHTA and CDR2 FQGTGA come from the germline V gene. The CDR3 runs to 15 residues. Trimming left V 6 bases short and J 0 bases short, with 12 bases between. The CDR3: CASRQSGSSYNEQFF. CDR3 bases: TGTGCCAGCAGACAGTCTGGGAGCTCCTACAATGAGCAGTTCTTC.

V gene TRBV7-2 combines with J gene TRBJ2-7; D ambiguous. V dropped 2 bases and J dropped 1 base, with 9 bases sitting between them. The V gene's germline CDR1 is SGHTA and CDR2 FQGNSA. The CDR3 runs to 14 residues. The CDR3 bases are TGTGCCAGCAGCTTACCCGAGAGGTCCTACGAGCAGTACTTC. This codes for CASSLPERSYEQYF. Based on the CDR3 plus reference TRBV7-2 and TRBJ2-7, the full variable domain is GAGVSQSPSNKVTEKGKDVELRCDPISGHTALYWYRQSLGQGLEFLIYFQGNSAPDKSGLPSDRFSAERTGGSVSTLTIQRTQQEDSAVYLCASSLPERSYEQYFGPGTRLTVT.